These T cell receptor beta chains were read from a single sample in a study of Ad26.COV2.S vaccination and SARS-CoV-2 variants. Data came from immunoSEQ multiplex PCR; TCRdb stores just in-frame clones and leaves some out. This table has a few hundred thousand clones, roughly 84% appearing once. The sample here was peripheral blood, taken in a trial of Ad26.COV2.S vaccine versus placebo. Source of these receptors: a person between 18 and 65 years old who received the Ad26.COV2.S COVID-19 vaccine or a placebo. Each CDR3 is given with its conserved first and last residue. The order of the fields is D gene, clone size, J gene, V gene, CDR3 protein, CDR3 DNA. A D gene is named only where the DNA matches it firmly. Where a row states a size, it is once, few, many or the class of an expanded clone; other rows omit it.

>NA|NA|TRBJ1-4|TRBV2
CASWGPNEKLFF
TGTGCCAGCTGGGGCCCCAATGAAAAACTGTTTTTT
>NA|NA|TRBJ1-2|TRBV5-6
CASSFSSGYTF
TGTGCCAGCAGCTTCTCATCCGGCTACACCTTC
>NA|NA|TRBJ2-2|TRBV7-2
CASSPLTGSPGELFF
TGTGCCAGCAGTCCACTTACAGGGTCGCCCGGGGAGCTGTTTTTT
>NA|NA|TRBJ1-2|TRBV18
CASSPPARVGSGYGYTF
TGTGCCAGCTCACCACCAGCGCGGGTCGGGTCTGGCTATGGCTACACCTTC
>NA|NA|TRBJ2-3|TRBV18
CASSPRWGKEETDTQYF
TGTGCCAGCTCACCACGGTGGGGGAAGGAGGAGACAGATACGCAGTATTTT
>NA|NA|TRBJ1-2|TRBV5-1
CASKNRTGPPSYGYTF
TGCGCCAGCAAGAATCGTACGGGGCCCCCCTCCTATGGCTACACCTTC
>TRBD2|NA|TRBJ2-3|TRBV19
CASSRGLAGGPPTDTQYF
TGTGCCAGTAGTCGAGGACTAGCGGGGGGCCCACCCACAGATACGCAGTATTTT
>TRBD2|NA|TRBJ2-2|TRBV5-4
CASSQTGGDTGELFF
TGTGCCAGCAGCCAAACCGGGGGGGACACCGGGGAGCTGTTTTTT
>NA|once|TRBJ1-6|TRBV4-1
CASSQDPDSRNSPLHF
TGCGCCAGCAGCCAAGATCCCGACAGTCGAAATTCACCCCTCCACTTT
>NA|NA|TRBJ2-1|TRBV7-8
CASSIQGNPYNEQFF
TGTGCCAGCAGCATACAGGGTAATCCCTACAATGAGCAGTTCTTC
>TRBD1|once|TRBJ2-1|TRBV5-4
CASSAPDRGNEQFF
TGTGCCAGCAGCGCGCCGGACAGGGGGAATGAGCAGTTCTTC
>NA|NA|TRBJ1-2|TRBV27
CASSSNDHPVYGYTF
TGTGCCAGCAGTTCCAACGACCATCCGGTCTATGGCTACACCTTC
>NA|NA|TRBJ1-3|TRBV9
CASSVGGGMWGNTIYF
TGTGCCAGCAGCGTAGGCGGGGGAATGTGGGGAAACACCATATATTTT
>NA|NA|TRBJ1-1|TRBV3-1/TRBV3-2
CASSQEGEMNTEAFF
TGTGCCAGCAGCCAAGAAGGAGAGATGAACACTGAAGCTTTCTTT
>TRBD1|NA|TRBJ1-2|TRBV28
CASSFEGGGYGYTF
TGTGCCAGCAGTTTTGAAGGGGGCGGCTATGGCTACACCTTC
>NA|NA|TRBJ1-5|TRBV5-6
CASSRRMGHLNQPQHF
TGTGCCAGCAGCAGGAGAATGGGACACCTTAATCAGCCCCAGCATTTT
>TRBD1|NA|TRBJ1-1|TRBV6-2/TRBV6-3
CASSILLTGVTEAFF
TGTGCCAGCAGCATACTTTTGACAGGGGTGACTGAAGCTTTCTTT
>NA|once|TRBJ1-3|TRBV5-1
CASSLERVTSGNTIYF
TGCGCCAGCAGCTTGGAACGAGTGACGTCTGGAAACACCATATATTTT
>NA|few|TRBJ1-1|TRBV3-1/TRBV3-2
CASSRTQVEAFF
TGTGCCAGCAGCCGGACACAGGTAGAAGCTTTCTTT
>NA|NA|TRBJ1-6|TRBV7-2
CASSPQGPGNSPLHF
TGTGCCAGCAGCCCACAGGGTCCGGGAAATTCACCCCTCCACTTT
>NA|NA|TRBJ1-1|TRBV18
CASSPTSIGEAFF
TGTGCCAGCTCACCTACTTCGATCGGTGAAGCTTTCTTT
>TRBD1|NA|TRBJ2-7|TRBV29-1
CSVWDRGGEQYF
TGCAGCGTTTGGGACAGGGGAGGCGAGCAGTACTTC
>NA|NA|TRBJ2-5|TRBV28
CASSSRNQETQYF
TGTGCCAGCAGTTCCAGGAATCAAGAGACCCAGTACTTC
>NA|NA|TRBJ1-2|TRBV14
CASSQDWEGHGYTF
TGTGCCAGCAGCCAAGATTGGGAGGGCCATGGCTACACCTTC
>NA|few|TRBJ2-2|TRBV6-5
CASSSLPMNTGELFF
TGTGCCAGCAGCTCCCTTCCTATGAACACCGGGGAGCTGTTTTTT
>NA|once|TRBJ2-7|TRBV7-2
CASSLGSFEQYF
TGTGCCAGCAGCTTAGGCAGCTTCGAGCAGTACTTC
>NA|NA|TRBJ1-1|TRBV29-1
CSVVLGWSIPEAFF
TGCAGCGTTGTATTAGGGTGGTCGATCCCTGAAGCTTTCTTT
>NA|NA|TRBJ1-5|TRBV4-3
CASSQARGSGQPQHF
TGCGCCAGCAGCCAAGCGAGGGGATCGGGCCAGCCCCAGCATTTT
>NA|NA|TRBJ2-3|TRBV2
CASSSQGTDTQYF
TGTGCCAGCAGTTCGCAGGGGACAGATACGCAGTATTTT
>TRBD1|NA|TRBJ2-4|TRBV7-2
CASSARTGGPKNIQYF
TGTGCCAGCAGCGCCCGGACAGGGGGTCCCAAAAACATTCAGTACTTC
>TRBD1|few|TRBJ1-1|TRBV9
CASSVGRDRIWRDDMNTEAFF
TGTGCCAGCAGCGTAGGCCGGGACAGAATTTGGAGGGACGATATGAACACTGAAGCTTTCTTT
>NA|once|TRBJ1-6|TRBV25-1
CASSEGGSYNSPLHF
TGTGCCAGCAGTGAGGGAGGCTCCTATAATTCACCCCTCCACTTT
>NA|NA|TRBJ2-1|TRBV29-1
CSVEDRVGEQFF
TGCAGCGTTGAAGATCGGGTAGGTGAGCAGTTCTTC
>TRBD2|NA|TRBJ2-3|TRBV6-5
CASSAGGRAGWAWHF
TGTGCCAGTTCTGCGGGGGGCCGGGCCGGTTGGGCCTGGCATTTT
>NA|NA|TRBJ2-5|TRBV4-2
CASSQATDPRETQYF
TGTGCCAGCAGCCAAGCGACAGACCCTCGAGAGACCCAGTACTTC
>TRBD1|NA|TRBJ1-2|TRBV6-2/TRBV6-3
CASSRTGTGNYGYTF
TGTGCCAGCAGCAGAACCGGGACAGGGAACTATGGCTACACCTTC
>NA|few|TRBJ1-4|TRBV5-1
CASSLGRVGPVEEKLFF
TGCGCCAGCAGCTTGGGCCGCGTTGGGCCCGTGGAGGAAAAACTGTTTTTT
>TRBD1|NA|TRBJ1-4|TRBV19
CASSVRTGRNEKLFF
TGTGCCAGTAGTGTCCGGACAGGCCGAAATGAAAAACTGTTTTTT
>TRBD1|NA|TRBJ2-7|TRBV5-6
CASSFGTRGLYEQYF
TGTGCCAGCAGCTTTGGAACAAGGGGGCTATACGAGCAGTACTTC
>TRBD2|NA|TRBJ2-7|TRBV2
CASSGTSGDEQYF
TGTGCCAGCAGTGGGACTAGCGGGGACGAGCAGTACTTC
>TRBD2|few|TRBJ2-7|TRBV5-6
CASSWTSGGYEQYF
TGTGCCAGCAGCTGGACTAGCGGGGGTTACGAGCAGTACTTC
>NA|NA|TRBJ1-1|TRBV14
CASSPVGGWTEAFF
TGTGCCAGCAGCCCCGTGGGGGGCTGGACTGAAGCTTTCTTT
>TRBD2|once|TRBJ2-1|TRBV6-5
CASSWTSGGINEQFF
TGTGCCAGCAGTTGGACTAGCGGGGGAATCAATGAGCAGTTCTTC
>NA|NA|TRBJ2-1|TRBV7-9
CASSTRHGSMLGRGEQFF
TGTGCCAGCAGCACCCGTCATGGGTCGATGCTCGGTCGGGGTGAGCAGTTCTTC
>TRBD2|NA|TRBJ2-6|TRBV6-2/TRBV6-3
CASSSDLAEQFNVLTF
TGTGCCAGCAGCTCGGACCTAGCGGAACAATTCAACGTCCTGACTTTC
>NA|NA|TRBJ2-2|TRBV10-3
CAISDANTGELFF
TGTGCCATCAGTGACGCGAACACCGGGGAGCTGTTTTTT
>NA|NA|TRBJ1-6|TRBV2
CASSVRGRNNSPLHF
TGTGCCAGCAGTGTCCGGGGACGGAATAATTCACCCCTCCACTTT
>NA|NA|TRBJ2-5|TRBV27
CASSLLGWGYQETQYF
TGTGCCAGCAGTTTATTAGGGTGGGGGTACCAAGAGACCCAGTACTTC
>NA|once|TRBJ1-4|TRBV6-5
CASSYSGGTNEKLFF
TGTGCCAGCAGTTACTCAGGAGGAACTAATGAAAAACTGTTTTTT
>NA|NA|TRBJ1-1|TRBV5-6
CASSFSGRGTEAFF
TGTGCCAGCAGCTTCTCGGGGCGAGGGACTGAAGCTTTCTTT
>NA|NA|TRBJ1-4|TRBV6-5
CASSSTSNEKLFF
TGTGCCAGCAGTTCAACCTCTAATGAAAAACTGTTTTTT
>TRBD1|few|TRBJ1-5|TRBV27
CASSDRVGQPQHF
TGTGCCAGCAGCGACAGGGTAGGACAGCCCCAGCATTTT
>TRBD1|NA|TRBJ2-7|TRBV3-1/TRBV3-2
CASSHRDRVYEQYF
TGTGCCAGCAGCCATCGGGACAGGGTGTACGAGCAGTACTTC
>NA|NA|TRBJ2-2|TRBV10-3
CAINLPNTGELFF
TGTGCCATCAACCTACCGAACACCGGGGAGCTGTTTTTT
>NA|NA|TRBJ1-1|TRBV6-5
CASRTGQLNTEAFF
TGTGCCAGCAGAACAGGACAGCTGAACACTGAAGCTTTCTTT